The rows below give T cell receptor beta chains drawn from one sample of a study of human T cells and chemical hapten exposure. Each CDR3 protein gets one entry after TCRdb re-called the RACE reads with MiXCR. The table shows around 380,000 distinct CDR3 sequences, with 4.8% occurring only once. Sequencing was performed on whole blood, taken in connection with sensitization to the hapten diphenylcyclopropenone (DPC). The receptors derive from a woman between 45 and 65 years old with alopecia areata. Some clones in this sample may be carry-over from other donors' samples. Both conserved end residues are part of each CDR3.

CDR3	V	J
CASSLMAGGGGELFF	TRBV7-2	TRBJ2-2
CASSFGGVSYEQYF	TRBV28	TRBJ2-7
CSVAGGRLNTEAFF	TRBV29-1	TRBJ1-1
CASQSGGETQYF	TRBV2	TRBJ2-5
CASSKEAAGHGQPQHF	TRBV21-1	TRBJ1-5
CACKSSYEQYF	TRBV30	TRBJ2-7
CATPEGPGTDTQYF	TRBV2	TRBJ2-3
CASSFHPASSYNSPLHF	TRBV5-1	TRBJ1-6
CASPNYRDRGGGAKNIQYF	TRBV7-9	TRBJ2-4
CASSLMGAMGEQFF	TRBV12-3/TRBV12-4	TRBJ2-1
CSVVVSLGYEQYF	TRBV29-1	TRBJ2-7
CASSSVRGPDTQYF	TRBV5-5	TRBJ2-3
CASSPVGGELFF	TRBV7-2	TRBJ2-2
CASSLSGAGTDTQYF	TRBV5-4	TRBJ2-3
CASRLIPGALNTEAFF	TRBV27	TRBJ1-1
CASRLSPSGQETQYF	TRBV7-2	TRBJ2-5
CASNRPEGNEQFF	TRBV7-2	TRBJ2-1
CASSLELQGFHEQYF	TRBV5-1	TRBJ2-7
CASSLTGGRNQPQHF	TRBV5-1	TRBJ1-5
CASSLRSTNEKLFF	TRBV28	TRBJ1-4
CASSPSGTLYF	TRBV7-2	TRBJ2-5
CASSPNTGEGTEAFF	TRBV5-1	TRBJ1-1
CASSLNMAYNSPLHF	TRBV28	TRBJ1-6
CASSREVGEKLFF	TRBV5-1	TRBJ1-4
CASSTSGGRYEQYF	TRBV5-4	TRBJ2-7
CSDDYRGSYEQYF	TRBV20-1	TRBJ2-7
CSARSQPSGGYGGTEAFF	TRBV20-1	TRBJ1-1
CASSYGQETYYEQYF	TRBV6-5	TRBJ2-7
CASSSTGSPNTEAFF	TRBV11-2	TRBJ1-1
CASSPQTGVGTEAFF	TRBV5-4	TRBJ1-1
CATPEGTSRYQETQYF	TRBV27	TRBJ2-5
CASSYGRVDTEAFF	TRBV6-6	TRBJ1-1
CASRDSWDTEAFF	TRBV10-1	TRBJ1-1
CASSQQAPNTEAFF	TRBV3-1	TRBJ1-1
CASSLGRAGRNYGYTF	TRBV5-6	TRBJ1-2
CASSLDNSNQPQHF	TRBV7-9	TRBJ1-5